These 25 T cell receptor beta chains were all obtained from the same sample, sequenced in a study of T cell responses to AZD1222 COVID-19 vaccine. Libraries were prepared by immunoSEQ multiplex PCR; TCRdb keeps only in-frame clonotypes and omits some of them. The table shows about 140,000 clones, with about 89% occurring only once. The sample here was peripheral blood, taken 28 days after the second dose of the MenACWY control vaccine. The receptors here all came from an adult who received the MenACWY meningococcal vaccine as a control.

The gene calls are TRBV10-3 and TRBJ2-7; D possibly corresponds to TRBD1 (6 bases). V shed 4 bases and J shed 6 bases, with 7 bases lying between them. This CDR3 has 11 amino acids. Germline V gene sequence: CDR1 ENHRY, CDR2 SYGVKD. Here the CDR3 DNA reads TGTGCCATCAGTGGAGGGGGCGAGCAGTACTTC. Translating gives CAISGGGEQYF.

The rearrangement uses TRBV6-7 and TRBJ2-7; 7 bases agree with TRBD1. TRBV6-7 is marked as an open reading frame, function uncertain. This CDR3 is built from 15 residues. V trimming: 5 bases; J trimming: 5 bases; junction bases outside the gene matches: 12. CDR3 in DNA: TGTGCCAGCAGTAGACAGGGTGAGGAGGTGAACGAGCAGTACTTC. As protein: CASSRQGEEVNEQYF.

The V call is TRBV19, the J call TRBJ2-1, with D perhaps TRBD1 or TRBD2 (5 bases each). Between the trimmed V and J ends, which lost 3 bases and 8 bases, there was a span of 11 bases. The CDR3 is made up of 13 amino acids. Looked up from germline, CDR1 is LNHDA and CDR2 is SQIVND (reference sequence). The CDR3 sequence is CASSIDRGDEQFF. DNA of the CDR3: TGTGCCAGTAGTATCGACCGAGGGGATGAGCAGTTCTTC.

The J gene is TRBJ2-2, the V gene TRBV19; a weak D match, TRBD1 (5 bases). Germline CDR1 reads LNHDA; CDR2 reads SQIVND (reference sequence). V was pared by 1 base and J by 1 base, with 7 bases between. There are 15 residues in the CDR3. The CDR3 loop is CASSIGQGNTGELFF. In DNA, the CDR3 is TGTGCCAGTAGTATAGGTCAGGGGAACACCGGGGAGCTGTTTTTT.

The chain is built from TRBV18 and TRBJ1-5, with a tentative D call TRBD1 (6 bases). Per germline, CDR1 KGHSH and CDR2 LQKENI. V was shortened by 4 bases and J by 3 bases, with 13 bases between the two germline ends. CDR3 length equals 15 residues. The DNA of the CDR3 is TGTGCCAGCTCACTAGTCAGGGGAGACAATCAGCCCCAGCATTTT. Translation: CASSLVRGDNQPQHF.

This rearrangement joins TRBV19 to TRBJ2-4; maybe TRBD2 (5 bases). This CDR3 spans 13 amino acids. The V and J ends lost 3 bases and 11 bases respectively, with 14 bases between them. The germline V gene has CDR1 LNHDA and CDR2 SQIVND (reference sequence). The CDR3 DNA reads TGTGCCAGTAGTATCCCGTATACTAGTTTTCAGTACTTC. Residues: CASSIPYTSFQYF.

This clone was seen only once. V usage is TRBV11-2 and J usage is TRBJ2-7; 16 bases agree with TRBD2. The CDR3 extends over 16 amino acids. Trimming took 5 bases from V and 7 from J; bases not matched to a gene: 8. Looked up from germline, CDR1 is SGHAT and CDR2 is FQNNGV. CDR3 sequence reads: CASSPLGTSGRGEQYF. CDR3 DNA sequence: TGTGCCAGCAGCCCCCTTGGGACTAGCGGGAGGGGTGAGCAGTACTTC.

The V gene is TRBV7-9, the J gene TRBJ1-5; the D gene is possibly TRBD1 (6 bases). Germline V lookup: CDR1 SEHNR, CDR2 FQNEAQ (reference sequence). The CDR3 covers 16 residues. V gave up 0 bases and J gave up 5 bases, with 14 bases separating them. CDR3 region: CASSLATPGGDQPQHF. The DNA of the CDR3 is TGTGCCAGCAGCTTAGCTACCCCGGGGGGCGATCAGCCCCAGCATTTT.

The chain combines TRBV4-3 with TRBJ2-2; 9 bases agree with TRBD2. Trimming at V came to 0 bases and at J to 9 bases, leaving 11 bases not matched to a gene. The CDR3 has 17 residues. Looked up from germline, CDR1 is LGHNA and CDR2 is YSLEER. CDR3 residues: CASSQDPIGGGVRELFF. As DNA, the CDR3 is TGCGCCAGCAGCCAAGATCCAATAGGCGGGGGGGTTAGGGAGCTGTTTTTT.

This clone was counted between two and nine times. The chain combines TRBV6-1 with TRBJ1-4, with D maybe TRBD1 (6 bases). The CDR3 runs 15 residues. V lost 1 base to trimming and J lost 8 bases, with 14 bases between them. CDR1 is MNHNS, CDR2 SASEGT, per germline. The CDR3 reads CASSEVWGAREKLFF. The DNA of the CDR3 is TGTGCCAGCAGTGAAGTGTGGGGGGCGCGAGAAAAACTGTTTTTT.

CDR3 protein: CASSLGQGVTGELFF. The CDR3 nucleotides read TGTGCCAGCAGCTTAGGACAGGGAGTCACCGGGGAGCTGTTTTTT. This sequence joins TRBV11-2 and TRBJ2-2, with 7 nucleotides matching TRBD1. J gave up 4 bases and V 1 base, and 3 bases lay outside the gene matches. Germline V lookup: CDR1 SGHAT, CDR2 FQNNGV. The CDR3 consists of 15 residues.

V is TRBV21-1 and J is TRBJ1-2. TRBV21-1 is listed as a pseudogene. The CDR3 contains 15 residues. CDR3 region: CASSKWGWEYYGYTF. Here the CDR3 DNA reads TGTGCCAGCAGCAAATGGGGGTGGGAGTACTATGGCTACACCTTC.

The chain couples TRBV19 to TRBJ2-7; TRBD1 agrees at 7 bases. The CDR3 has 13 amino acids. Germline V gene sequence: CDR1 LNHDA, CDR2 SQIVND (reference sequence). The ends lost 3 bases at V and 1 base at J; junction bases unmatched: 0. This CDR3 is CASSMGQSYEQYF. The CDR3 DNA reads as TGTGCCAGTAGTATGGGACAGTCCTACGAGCAGTACTTC. Drawing the rest from reference TRBV19 and TRBJ2-7, the complete variable domain is DGGITQSPKYLFRKEGQNVTLSCEQNLNHDAMYWYRQDPGQGLRLIYYSQIVNDFQKGDIAEGYSVSREKKESFPLTVTSAQKNPTAFYLCASSMGQSYEQYFGPGTRLTVT.

CDR3 residues: CASSPDSGASTDTQYF. In DNA, the CDR3 is TGTGCCAGCTCACCGGATAGCGGAGCTAGCACAGATACGCAGTATTTT. V is TRBV18 and J is TRBJ2-3; D may be TRBD2 (6 bases). This CDR3 is 16 amino acids long. Germline V CDR1 and CDR2: KGHSH, LQKENI. With 3 bases removed from V and 0 bases from J, the gap between germline ends came to 13 bases. Filled out from reference TRBV18 and TRBJ2-3, the complete variable domain reads NAGVMQNPRHLVRRRGQEARLRCSPMKGHSHVYWYRQLPEEGLKFMVYLQKENIIDESGMPKERFSAEFPKEGPSILRIQQVVRGDSAAYFCASSPDSGASTDTQYFGPGTRLTVL.

This clone was seen once. This rearrangement joins TRBV9 to TRBJ2-3; TRBD1 matches at 9 bases. Germline V lookup: CDR1 SGDLS, CDR2 YYNGEE. This CDR3 region has 14 residues. V shed 5 bases, J shed 3 bases, and the junction held 4 bases outside the gene matches. This CDR3 reads CASSRQGETDTQYF. The CDR3 DNA follows: TGTGCCAGCAGTAGACAGGGGGAGACAGATACGCAGTATTTT.

The rearrangement joins TRBV7-8 to TRBJ1-5; perhaps TRBD1 as D (6 bases). The germline V gene has CDR1 SGHVS and CDR2 FQNEAQ. Trimming took 1 base from V and 4 from J, leaving 29 bases between them. This CDR3 is built from 21 residues. The CDR3 here is CASSLEVVPGQGSLRNQPQHF. The CDR3 DNA reads TGTGCCAGCAGCTTAGAAGTGGTTCCGGGACAAGGCTCTTTGAGGAATCAGCCCCAGCATTTT. The full variable domain, completed using reference TRBV7-8 and TRBJ1-5, is GAGVSQSPRYKVAKRGQDVALRCDPISGHVSLFWYQQALGQGPEFLTYFQNEAQLDKSGLPSDRFFAERPEGSVSTLKIQRTQQEDSAVYLCASSLEVVPGQGSLRNQPQHFGDGTRLSIL.

The V gene is TRBV28, the J gene TRBJ2-7; D remains unclear. V lost 5 bases and J lost 1, with 18 bases in between. Germline V gene lookup returns CDR1 MDHEN and CDR2 SYDVKM. The CDR3 covers 16 residues. The CDR3 nucleotides are TGTGCCAGCAGTCCCCCGCTTGGTTCGAGGTCCTACGAGCAGTACTTC. This translates into CASSPPLGSRSYEQYF.

The chain links TRBV14 to TRBJ1-6, with D possibly TRBD1 on 5 matching bases. V gave up 0 bases and J gave up 8 bases, with 14 bases separating them. CDR3 length: 16 amino acids. Germline V gene sequence: CDR1 SGHDN, CDR2 FVKESK. The CDR3 reads CASSQDMGRDYSPLHF. In nucleotides, the CDR3 is TGTGCCAGCAGCCAAGATATGGGCAGGGATTATTCACCCCTCCACTTT.

Only one count was recorded for this clone. The chain joins TRBV29-1 to TRBJ1-5; 10 bases map to TRBD1. CDR1 is SQVTM and CDR2 is ANQGSEA in the germline V gene. V was clipped by 7 bases and J by 1 base; unmatched bases: 13. This CDR3 is 17 amino acids long. The CDR3 loop reads CSACPGTGEVSNQPQHF. The CDR3 nucleotides are TGCAGCGCTTGTCCCGGGACAGGGGAGGTGAGCAATCAGCCCCAGCATTTT.

The chain is built from TRBV5-6 and TRBJ1-3; weak D call: TRBD1 (5 bases). This CDR3 has 15 residues. Germline V gives CDR1 SGHDT, CDR2 YYEEEE. Trimming took off 2 bases at V and 0 bases at J, with 9 bases between the two ends. CDR3 nucleotides: TGTGCCAGCAGCTTCCTGGGGGGCTCTGGAAACACCATATATTTT. Protein: CASSFLGGSGNTIYF.

The chain combines TRBV7-9 with TRBJ2-1; 8 bases match TRBD1. Germline assignment: CDR1 SEHNR and CDR2 FQNEAQ (reference sequence). V lost 5 bases to trimming and J lost 12 bases; unmatched junction nucleotides: 15. This CDR3 comprises 15 residues. The chain's CDR3 is CASSPRGTGGQGQFF. The DNA for the CDR3 is TGTGCCAGCAGCCCCCGCGGGACAGGCGGACAGGGGCAGTTCTTC.

This chain links TRBV2 with TRBJ2-1; the match to TRBD2 covers 10 bases. CDR1 and CDR2 (germline): SNHLY, FYNNEI. CDR3 size: 12 residues. Unmatched junction bases numbered 1, after V lost 5 bases and J lost 9 bases. The CDR3 DNA sequence: TGTGCCAGCAGTATAGCGGGAGGTGAGCAGTTCTTC. This gives the protein CASSIAGGEQFF. Full variable domain (remainder filled in from reference TRBV2 and TRBJ2-1): EPEVTQTPSHQVTQMGQEVILRCVPISNHLYFYWYRQILGQKVEFLVSFYNNEISEKSEIFDDQFSVERPDGSNFTLKIRSTKLEDSAMYFCASSIAGGEQFFGPGTRLTVL.

The chain carries TRBV19 and TRBJ2-1, with D possibly matching TRBD2 (6 bases). The germline V and J ends were trimmed by 3 bases and 9 bases, with 12 bases remaining between them. This CDR3 contains 13 residues. Looked up from germline, CDR1 is LNHDA and CDR2 is SQIVND (reference sequence). As DNA, the CDR3 is TGTGCCAGTAGTATTACGGGGGTTTTTGAGCAGTTCTTC. Translation gives CASSITGVFEQFF. The full variable domain, its missing parts supplied by reference TRBV19 and TRBJ2-1, is DGGITQSPKYLFRKEGQNVTLSCEQNLNHDAMYWYRQDPGQGLRLIYYSQIVNDFQKGDIAEGYSVSREKKESFPLTVTSAQKNPTAFYLCASSITGVFEQFFGPGTRLTVL.

This chain links TRBV10-3 with TRBJ1-2; D not certain. V gave up 7 bases and J gave up 4 bases, with 10 bases separating them. In germline, CDR1 is ENHRY, CDR2 SYGVKD. There are 12 residues in the CDR3. In DNA, the CDR3 is TGTGCCATCAAAGAACAGATCTATGGCTACACCTTC. Protein sequence: CAIKEQIYGYTF.

This clone was recorded only once. The chain is built from TRBV15 and TRBJ2-7; D is perhaps TRBD2 (5 bases). The CDR3 is 16 amino acids. V lost 2 bases and J 1 base, leaving 15 bases between the germline ends. Looked up from germline, CDR1 is LNHNV and CDR2 is YYDKDF (reference sequence). The CDR3, as DNA: TGTGCCACCAGCAGAACCGGGATGGGGATTTCCTACGAGCAGTACTTC. Its translation: CATSRTGMGISYEQYF.